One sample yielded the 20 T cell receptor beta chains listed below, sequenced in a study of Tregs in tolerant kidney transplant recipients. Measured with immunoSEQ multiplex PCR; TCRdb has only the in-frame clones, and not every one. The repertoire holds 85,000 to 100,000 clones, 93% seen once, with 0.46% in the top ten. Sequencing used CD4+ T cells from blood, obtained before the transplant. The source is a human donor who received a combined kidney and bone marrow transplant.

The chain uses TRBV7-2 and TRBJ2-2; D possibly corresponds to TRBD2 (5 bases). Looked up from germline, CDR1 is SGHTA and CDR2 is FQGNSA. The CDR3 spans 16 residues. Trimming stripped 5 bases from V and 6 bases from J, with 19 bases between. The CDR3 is CASSQRVGKGSGELFF. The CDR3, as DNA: TGTGCCAGCAGCCAGAGGGTCGGGAAAGGATCCGGGGAGCTGTTTTTT.

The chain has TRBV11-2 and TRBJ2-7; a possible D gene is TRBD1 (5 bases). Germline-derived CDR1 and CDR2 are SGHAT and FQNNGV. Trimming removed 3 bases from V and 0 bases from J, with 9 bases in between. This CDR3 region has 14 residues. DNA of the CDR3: TGTGCCAGCAGCTTGCAGACAGTCTCCTACGAGCAGTACTTC. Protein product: CASSLQTVSYEQYF.

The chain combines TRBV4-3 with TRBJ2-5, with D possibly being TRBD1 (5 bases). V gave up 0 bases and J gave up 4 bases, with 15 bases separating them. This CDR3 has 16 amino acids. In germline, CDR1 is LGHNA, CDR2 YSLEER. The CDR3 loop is CASSQESLGQIETQYF. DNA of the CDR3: TGCGCCAGCAGCCAAGAATCGCTGGGGCAGATAGAGACCCAGTACTTC.

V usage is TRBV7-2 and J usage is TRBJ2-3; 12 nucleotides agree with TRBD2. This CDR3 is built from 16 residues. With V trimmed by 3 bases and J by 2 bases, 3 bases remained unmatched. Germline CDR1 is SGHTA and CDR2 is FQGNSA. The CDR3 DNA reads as TGTGCCAGCAGCTTCGGACTAGCGGGACTCACAGATACGCAGTATTTT. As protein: CASSFGLAGLTDTQYF.

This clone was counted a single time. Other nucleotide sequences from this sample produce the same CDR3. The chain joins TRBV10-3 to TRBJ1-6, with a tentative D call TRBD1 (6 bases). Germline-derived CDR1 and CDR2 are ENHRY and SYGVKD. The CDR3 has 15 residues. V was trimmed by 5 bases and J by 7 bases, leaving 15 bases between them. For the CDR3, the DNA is TGTGCCATCAGTAACAAGGCAGGGACAAATTCACCCCTCCACTTT. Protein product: CAISNKAGTNSPLHF.

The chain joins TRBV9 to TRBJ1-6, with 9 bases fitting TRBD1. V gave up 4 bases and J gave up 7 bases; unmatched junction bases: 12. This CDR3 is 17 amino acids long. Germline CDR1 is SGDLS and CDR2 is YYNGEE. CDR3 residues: CASSTFRDRDGNSPLHF. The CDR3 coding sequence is TGTGCCAGCAGCACATTTAGGGACAGGGATGGGAATTCACCCCTCCACTTT.

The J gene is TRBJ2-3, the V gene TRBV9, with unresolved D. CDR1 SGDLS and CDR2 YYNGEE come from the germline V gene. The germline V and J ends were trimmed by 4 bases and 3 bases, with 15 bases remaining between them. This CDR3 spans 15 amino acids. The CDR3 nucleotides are TGTGCCAGCAGCACCGGGTCGGTACAAACAGATACGCAGTATTTT. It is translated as CASSTGSVQTDTQYF.

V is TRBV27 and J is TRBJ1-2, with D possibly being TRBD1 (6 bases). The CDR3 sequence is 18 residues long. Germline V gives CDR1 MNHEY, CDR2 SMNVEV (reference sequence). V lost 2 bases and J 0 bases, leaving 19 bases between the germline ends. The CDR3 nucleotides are TGTGCCAGCAGTTTAAACCCCCTTACAGGGAAAACTAACTATGGCTACACCTTC. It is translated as CASSLNPLTGKTNYGYTF.

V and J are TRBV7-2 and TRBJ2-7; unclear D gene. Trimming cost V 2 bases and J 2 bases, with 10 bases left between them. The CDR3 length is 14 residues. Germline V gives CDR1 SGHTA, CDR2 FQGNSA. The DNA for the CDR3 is TGTGCCAGCAGCTTAATCCGACAAACCTACGAGCAGTACTTC. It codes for CASSLIRQTYEQYF.

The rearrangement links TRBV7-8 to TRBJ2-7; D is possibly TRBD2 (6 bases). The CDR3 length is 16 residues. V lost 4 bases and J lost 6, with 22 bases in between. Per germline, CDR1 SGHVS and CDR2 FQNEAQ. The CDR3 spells CASSSRTIETSTEQYF. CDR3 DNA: TGTGCCAGCAGCTCTAGGACTATAGAGACCTCAACCGAGCAGTACTTC.

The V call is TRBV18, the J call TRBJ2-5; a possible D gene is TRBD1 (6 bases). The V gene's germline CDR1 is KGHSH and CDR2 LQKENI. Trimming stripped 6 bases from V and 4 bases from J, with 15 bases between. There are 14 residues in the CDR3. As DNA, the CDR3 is TGTGCCAGCTCCCCGAGACAGGCCCCAGAGACCCAGTACTTC. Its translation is CASSPRQAPETQYF.

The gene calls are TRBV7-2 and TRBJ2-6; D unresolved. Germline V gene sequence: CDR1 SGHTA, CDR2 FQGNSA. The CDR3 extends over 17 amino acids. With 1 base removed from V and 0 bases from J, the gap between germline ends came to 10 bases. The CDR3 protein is CASSLGPISSGANVLTF. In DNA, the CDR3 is TGTGCCAGCAGCTTAGGTCCCATCAGCTCTGGGGCCAACGTCCTGACTTTC.

The DNA of the CDR3 is TGCAGCGTTGACGCAGGAGGTAGCTATGGCTACACCTTC. Translation: CSVDAGGSYGYTF. This chain joins TRBV29-1 and TRBJ1-2; D unclear. This CDR3 contains 13 residues. Germline V gene data show CDR1 as SQVTM and CDR2 as ANQGSEA. V lost 3 bases and J 4 bases, leaving 12 bases between the germline ends.

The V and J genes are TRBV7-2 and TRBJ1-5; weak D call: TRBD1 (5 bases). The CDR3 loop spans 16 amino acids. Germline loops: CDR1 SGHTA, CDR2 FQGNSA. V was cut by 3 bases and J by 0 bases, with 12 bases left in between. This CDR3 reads CASSFKSGHSNQPQHF. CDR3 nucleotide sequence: TGTGCCAGCAGCTTTAAGAGTGGACATAGCAATCAGCCCCAGCATTTT.

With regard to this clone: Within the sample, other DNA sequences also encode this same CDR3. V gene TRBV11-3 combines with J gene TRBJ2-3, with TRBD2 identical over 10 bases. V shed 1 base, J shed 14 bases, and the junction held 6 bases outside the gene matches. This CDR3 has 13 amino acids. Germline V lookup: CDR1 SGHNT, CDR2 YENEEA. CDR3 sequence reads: CASSLAPGLAWYF. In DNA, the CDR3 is TGTGCCAGCAGCTTAGCGCCGGGACTAGCGTGGTATTTT.

CDR3 loop: CASSQGQGNTEAFF. As DNA, the CDR3 is TGTGCCAGCTCACAGGGACAGGGGAACACTGAAGCTTTCTTT. This chain joins TRBV18 and TRBJ1-1, with 9 bases identical to TRBD1. With V trimmed by 4 bases and J by 1 base, 1 base remained unmatched. From germline, CDR1 is KGHSH and CDR2 LQKENI. This CDR3 region has 14 residues.

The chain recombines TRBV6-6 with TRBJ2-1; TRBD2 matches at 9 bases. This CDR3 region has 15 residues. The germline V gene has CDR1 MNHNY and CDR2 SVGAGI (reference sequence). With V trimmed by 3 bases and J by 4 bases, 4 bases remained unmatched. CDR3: CASSYELAGYNEQFF. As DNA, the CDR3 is TGTGCCAGCAGTTATGAGCTAGCGGGGTACAATGAGCAGTTCTTC.

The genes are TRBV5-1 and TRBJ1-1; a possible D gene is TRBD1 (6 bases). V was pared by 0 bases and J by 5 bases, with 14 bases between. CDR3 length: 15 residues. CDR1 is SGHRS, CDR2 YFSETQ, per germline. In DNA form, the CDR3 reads TGCGCCAGCAGCTTGGCCGAGACAGGAGGTACTGAAGCTTTCTTT. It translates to CASSLAETGGTEAFF.

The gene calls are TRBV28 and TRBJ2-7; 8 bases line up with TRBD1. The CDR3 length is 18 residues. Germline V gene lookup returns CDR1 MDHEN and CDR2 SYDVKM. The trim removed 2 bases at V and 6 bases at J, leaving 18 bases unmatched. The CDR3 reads CASSLSGYGQGPFSEQYF. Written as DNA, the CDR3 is TGTGCCAGCAGTTTAAGTGGGTACGGACAGGGACCTTTCAGCGAGCAGTACTTC. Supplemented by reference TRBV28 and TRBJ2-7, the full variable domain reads DVKVTQSSRYLVKRTGEKVFLECVQDMDHENMFWYRQDPGLGLRLIYFSYDVKMKEKGDIPEGYSVSREKKERFSLILESASTNQTSMYLCASSLSGYGQGPFSEQYFGPGTRLTVT.

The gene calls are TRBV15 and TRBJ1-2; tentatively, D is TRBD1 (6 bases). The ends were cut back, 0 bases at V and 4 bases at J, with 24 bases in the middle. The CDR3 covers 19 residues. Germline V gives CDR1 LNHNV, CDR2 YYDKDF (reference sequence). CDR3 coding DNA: TGTGCCACCAGCAGAGATCCTCGGATCAGGGGCGAGACGGGCTATGGCTACACCTTC. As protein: CATSRDPRIRGETGYGYTF.